The rows below give T cell receptor beta chains drawn from one sample of a study of cytotoxic CD8 clonotypes in ibrutinib-treated CLL. Measured with immunoSEQ multiplex PCR; TCRdb has only the in-frame clones, and not every one. Of hundreds of thousands of clones in the sample, 79% are singletons; the top ten hold over 10%. The sample here was PBMCs, taken after 12 months of ibrutinib treatment. The receptors originated from a human donor with chronic lymphocytic leukemia. The CDR3 runs from the conserved cysteine through the conserved F or W. The D gene is left open where the match is weak. The listing skips clone size in some rows; elsewhere it reads once, few, many or a size class.

TRBD1,TRBV10-1,TRBJ2-3,.,TGCGCCAGCAGTAGGACAGGGAGCACAGATACGCAGTATTTT,CASSRTGSTDTQYF
.,TRBV7-9,TRBJ1-1,.,TGTGCCAGCAGTACCCAGGGACGCACTGAAGCTTTCTTT,CASSTQGRTEAFF
.,TRBV6-6,TRBJ2-7,.,TGTGCCAGCGGGGCCTACTCCTACGAGCAGTACTTC,CASGAYSYEQYF
.,TRBV27,TRBJ1-5,.,TGTGCCAGCAGTTTATTGGGTGGCAATCAGCCCCAGCATTTT,CASSLLGGNQPQHF
TRBD2,TRBV6-1,TRBJ2-3,.,TGTGCCAGCACCAGTCGACTAGCGGGGACAGATACGCAGTATTTT,CASTSRLAGTDTQYF
.,TRBV7-8,TRBJ1-5,.,TGTGCCAGCAGCTTAAGGGGGAATAGCAATCAGCCCCAGCATTTT,CASSLRGNSNQPQHF
.,TRBV7-2,TRBJ2-7,.,TGTGCCAGCAGCTCCCAATTGGGCTACGAGCAGTACTTC,CASSSQLGYEQYF
.,TRBV5-1,TRBJ2-5,few,TGCGCCAGCAGCTTGACCCCAACCCAAGAGACCCAGTACTTC,CASSLTPTQETQYF
.,TRBV4-1,TRBJ1-2,once,TGCGCCAGCAGCCAAGATTCGGGGGGATTCGTCTATGGCTACACCTTC,CASSQDSGGFVYGYTF
.,TRBV6-5,TRBJ1-4,.,TGTGCCAGCAGTTACTCGAATGAAAAACTGTTTTTT,CASSYSNEKLFF
.,TRBV19,TRBJ2-7,.,TGTGCCAGTAGTATAACGGGGGCCAGGAGCTCCTACGAGCAGTACTTC,CASSITGARSSYEQYF
TRBD1,TRBV7-9,TRBJ2-2,.,TGTGCCAGCAGCTTTACAGGGGTGCTGATTACCGGGGAGCTGTTTTTT,CASSFTGVLITGELFF
TRBD1,TRBV5-1,TRBJ2-7,.,TGCGCCAGCAGCGCACAGGGGGCCTCTCTGGACGAGCAGTACTTC,CASSAQGASLDEQYF
TRBD2,TRBV6-5,TRBJ2-5,.,TGTGCCAGCAGACTAGCGGTCCAAGAGACCCAGTACTTC,CASRLAVQETQYF
.,TRBV25-1,TRBJ1-1,once,TGTGCCAGCAGTGAAATGGGGATGAACACTGAAGCTTTCTTT,CASSEMGMNTEAFF
.,TRBV2,TRBJ2-1,.,TGTGCCAGCATCGAAGGGAACGCCTCCAATGAGCAGTTCTTC,CASIEGNASNEQFF
TRBD2,TRBV6-5,TRBJ2-5,.,TGTGCCAGCAGTTACTCGAGCGGGAAACAAGAGACCCAGTACTTC,CASSYSSGKQETQYF
TRBD2,TRBV4-1,TRBJ2-2,many,TGCGCCCGCCCGGTGGTTCCTAGCGGGAGTTGGGTGGACACCGGGGAGCTGTTTTTT,CARPVVPSGSWVDTGELFF
.,TRBV7-9,TRBJ2-1,.,TGTGCCAGCAGCCCAAGTCGCAATGAGCAGTTCTTC,CASSPSRNEQFF
.,TRBV2,TRBJ1-1,once,TGTGCCAGCAGCCCAACACTCACTGAAGCTTTCTTT,CASSPTLTEAFF
.,TRBV4-1,TRBJ1-4,.,TGCGCCAGCAGCCAAGATCGTGGAACTAATGAAAAACTGTTTTTT,CASSQDRGTNEKLFF
TRBD2,TRBV5-1,TRBJ2-7,.,TGCGCCAGCAGCTTGGGGCTAGCGGGGTACAGCTCATCCTACGAGCAGTACTTC,CASSLGLAGYSSSYEQYF
TRBD1,TRBV30,TRBJ1-5,.,TGTGCCTGGAGTCGACAGGGAGGGCAGCCCCAGCATTTT,CAWSRQGGQPQHF
.,TRBV15,TRBJ2-7,.,TGTGCCACCAGCAGAGATGTAGCATACGAGCAGTACTTC,CATSRDVAYEQYF
TRBD2,TRBV6-1,TRBJ2-2,.,TGTGCCAGCAAGGGACTAGCGAGGACCGGGGAGCTGTTTTTT,CASKGLARTGELFF
TRBD1,TRBV5-8,TRBJ2-7,.,TGTGCCAGCAGCCGGGACAGGTCCTACGAGCAGTACTTC,CASSRDRSYEQYF
.,TRBV5-1,TRBJ2-1,.,TGCGCCAGCAGCCGGTCGGGAGATGAGCAGTTCTTC,CASSRSGDEQFF
.,TRBV30,TRBJ1-5,.,TGTGCCTGGAGTTTAGCTAATCAGCCCCAGCATTTT,CAWSLANQPQHF
TRBD2,TRBV6-1,TRBJ2-1,few,TGTGCCACCTCGACTAGCGAACTTGAGCAGTTCTTC,CATSTSELEQFF
.,TRBV18,TRBJ2-7,.,TGTGCCAGTTCGACTGATCAACAGGGAAGCGAGCAGTACTTC,CASSTDQQGSEQYF
.,TRBV25-1,TRBJ2-2,many,TGTGCCAGCAGTGAGGATACCGGGACCGGGGAGCTGTTTTTT,CASSEDTGTGELFF
TRBD2,TRBV18,TRBJ2-1,.,TGTGCCAGCTCACCACCATTTGGCGGGAGCTCCTACAATGAGCAGTTCTTC,CASSPPFGGSSYNEQFF
.,TRBV28,TRBJ2-5,.,TGTGCCAGCAGTTCGTTGTCCGGAGGGCTGGGGCGGGAGACCCAGTACTTC,CASSSLSGGLGRETQYF